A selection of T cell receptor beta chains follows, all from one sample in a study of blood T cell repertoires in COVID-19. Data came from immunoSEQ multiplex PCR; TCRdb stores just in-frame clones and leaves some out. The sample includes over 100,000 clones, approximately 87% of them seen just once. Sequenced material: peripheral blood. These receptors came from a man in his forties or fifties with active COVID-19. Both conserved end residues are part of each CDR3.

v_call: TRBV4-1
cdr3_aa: CASSQVVAGGLDTGELFF

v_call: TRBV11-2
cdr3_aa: CASSETRDEQFF

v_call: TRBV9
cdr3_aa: CASSVAVKNTEAFF

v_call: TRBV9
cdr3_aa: CASSVEAGGPIEQFF

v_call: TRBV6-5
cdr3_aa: CASSVTGGHFYEQYF

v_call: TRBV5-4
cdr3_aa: CASSRGQTGYGYTF

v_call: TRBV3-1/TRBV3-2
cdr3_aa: CASSLTGTTLEQFF

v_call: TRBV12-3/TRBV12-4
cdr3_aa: CASGEDGYTF

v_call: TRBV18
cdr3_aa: CASSPPGLAGSTDTQYF

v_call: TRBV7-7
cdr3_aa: CASSLGRGTNEKLFF

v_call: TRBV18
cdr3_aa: CASSLRGGQETQYF

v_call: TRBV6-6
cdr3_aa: CASSYLSRGTNEQYF

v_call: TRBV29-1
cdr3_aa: CSVEYSQETQYF

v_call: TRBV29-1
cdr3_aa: CSVPGGGNEQYF

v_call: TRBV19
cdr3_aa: CASSWLAGGETQYF

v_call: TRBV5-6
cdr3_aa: CASSPPLDNEQFF

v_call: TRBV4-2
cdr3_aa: CASSQDLAGGSTDTQYF

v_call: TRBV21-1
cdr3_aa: CASRLTDTQYF

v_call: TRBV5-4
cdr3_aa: CASSSQMGNTIYF

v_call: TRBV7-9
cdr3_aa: CASSPRKARERNEKLFF

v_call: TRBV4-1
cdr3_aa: CASSQAAQGAYEQYF

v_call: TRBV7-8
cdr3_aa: CAVELAGGYNEQFF

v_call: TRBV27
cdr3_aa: CVSWDRAYEQYF

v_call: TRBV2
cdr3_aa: CASSGGSQETQYF

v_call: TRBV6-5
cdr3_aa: CASSRNRGLEAFF

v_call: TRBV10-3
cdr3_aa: CAISESGGASYEQYF

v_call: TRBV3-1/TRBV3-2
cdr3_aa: CASSRRSTDTQYF

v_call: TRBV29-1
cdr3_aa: CSVTGILTETQYF

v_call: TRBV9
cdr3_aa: CASSVASGGTTDTQYF

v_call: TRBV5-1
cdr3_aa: CASSSVQGTGYTF

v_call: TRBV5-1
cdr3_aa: CASSPGTGNNEQFF

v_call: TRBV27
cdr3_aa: CASRRGGAPDTQYF

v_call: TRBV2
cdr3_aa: CASSEKPDRGTEAFF

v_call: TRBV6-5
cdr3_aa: CASSSGTHTNTGELFF

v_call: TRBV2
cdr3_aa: CASSVLQGAYTGELFF

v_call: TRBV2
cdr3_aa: CASRAGLAGAYNEQFF

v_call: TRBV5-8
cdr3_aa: CASSLQLSTQDF

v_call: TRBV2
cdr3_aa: CASSRDGADTQYF

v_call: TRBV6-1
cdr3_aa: CASSERYRNYGYTF

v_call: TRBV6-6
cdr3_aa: CASSRDFDQPQHF

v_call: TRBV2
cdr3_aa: CASSRTSGTNNEQFF

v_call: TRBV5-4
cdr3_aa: CASSSVGGYSYEQYF

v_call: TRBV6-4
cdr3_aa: CASTPYEQYF

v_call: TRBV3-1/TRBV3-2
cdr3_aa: CASSQGARNQPQHF

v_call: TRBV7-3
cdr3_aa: CASRPSGGRYNEQFF

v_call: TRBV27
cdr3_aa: CASSSVEGKQFF

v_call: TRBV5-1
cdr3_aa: CASSSEGLGEQYF

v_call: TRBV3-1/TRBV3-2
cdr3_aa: CASSPGGGGGYTF

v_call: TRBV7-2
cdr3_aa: CASSLVRGQGISAYGYTF

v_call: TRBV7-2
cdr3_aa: CASSFRLRQGVDTIYF

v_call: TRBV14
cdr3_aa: CASSHRGKNEKLFF

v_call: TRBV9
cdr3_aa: CASSQTGHLLTGELFF

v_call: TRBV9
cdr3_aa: CASTQNRGPDTEAFF